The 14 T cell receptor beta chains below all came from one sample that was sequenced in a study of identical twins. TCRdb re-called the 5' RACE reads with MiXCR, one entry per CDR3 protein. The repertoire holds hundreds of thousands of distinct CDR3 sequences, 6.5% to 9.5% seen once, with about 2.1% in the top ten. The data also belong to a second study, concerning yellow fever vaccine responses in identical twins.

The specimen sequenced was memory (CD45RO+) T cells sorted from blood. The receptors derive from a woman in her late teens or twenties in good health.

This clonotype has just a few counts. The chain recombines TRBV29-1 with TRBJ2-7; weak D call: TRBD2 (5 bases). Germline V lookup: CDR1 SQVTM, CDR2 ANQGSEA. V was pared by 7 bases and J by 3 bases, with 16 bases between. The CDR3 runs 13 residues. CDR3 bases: TGCAGCGAACCGGACTTCCTCATCTACGAGCAGTACGTC. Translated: CSEPDFLIYEQYV.

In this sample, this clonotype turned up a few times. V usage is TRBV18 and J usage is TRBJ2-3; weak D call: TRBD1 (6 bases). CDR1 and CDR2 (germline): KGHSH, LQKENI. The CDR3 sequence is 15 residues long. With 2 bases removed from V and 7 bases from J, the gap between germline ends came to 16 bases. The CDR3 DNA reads TGTGCCAGCTCACCAAAGGGACAAAGCCCTAATACGCAGTATTTT. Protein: CASSPKGQSPNTQYF.

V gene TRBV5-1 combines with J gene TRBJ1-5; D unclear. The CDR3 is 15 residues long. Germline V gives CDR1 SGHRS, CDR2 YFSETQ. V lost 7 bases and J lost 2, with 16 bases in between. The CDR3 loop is CASPWRENCNQPQHF. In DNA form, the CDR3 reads TGCGCCAGCCCCTGGAGGGAAAATTGCAATCAGCCCCAGCATTTT.

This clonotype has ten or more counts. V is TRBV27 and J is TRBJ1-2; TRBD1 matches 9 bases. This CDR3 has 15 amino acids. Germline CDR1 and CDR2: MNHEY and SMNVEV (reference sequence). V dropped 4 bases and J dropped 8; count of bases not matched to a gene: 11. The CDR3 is CASSSTPGQGKGYTF. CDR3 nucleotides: TGTGCCAGCAGTTCTACTCCGGGACAGGGTAAAGGCTACACCTTC.

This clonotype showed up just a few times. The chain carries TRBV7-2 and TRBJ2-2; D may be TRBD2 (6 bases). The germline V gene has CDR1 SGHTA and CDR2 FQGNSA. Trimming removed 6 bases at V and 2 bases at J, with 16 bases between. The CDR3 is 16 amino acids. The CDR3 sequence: CASRPPGTPNTGELFF. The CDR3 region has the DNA TGTGCCAGCAGGCCTCCCGGGACTCCCAACACCGGGGAGCTGTTTTTT.

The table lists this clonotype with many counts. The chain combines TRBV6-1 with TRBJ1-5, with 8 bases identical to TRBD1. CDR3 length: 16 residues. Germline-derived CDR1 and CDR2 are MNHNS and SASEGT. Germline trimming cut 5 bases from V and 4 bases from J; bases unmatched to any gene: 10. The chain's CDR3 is CASSRIQGAENQPQHF. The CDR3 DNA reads TGTGCCAGCAGTCGAATTCAGGGGGCTGAGAATCAGCCCCAGCATTTT.

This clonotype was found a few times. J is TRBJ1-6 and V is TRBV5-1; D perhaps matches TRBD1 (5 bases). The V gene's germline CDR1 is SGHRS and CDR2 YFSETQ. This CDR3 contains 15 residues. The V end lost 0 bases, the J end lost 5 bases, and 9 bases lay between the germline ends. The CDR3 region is CASSLGGSNNSPLHF. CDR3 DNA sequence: TGCGCCAGCAGCTTGGGGGGGAGTAATAATTCACCCCTCCACTTT. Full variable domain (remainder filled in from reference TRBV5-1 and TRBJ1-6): KAGVTQTPRYLIKTRGQQVTLSCSPISGHRSVSWYQQTPGQGLQFLFEYFSETQRNKGNFPGRFSGRQFSNSRSEMNVSTLELGDSALYLCASSLGGSNNSPLHFGNGTRLTVT.

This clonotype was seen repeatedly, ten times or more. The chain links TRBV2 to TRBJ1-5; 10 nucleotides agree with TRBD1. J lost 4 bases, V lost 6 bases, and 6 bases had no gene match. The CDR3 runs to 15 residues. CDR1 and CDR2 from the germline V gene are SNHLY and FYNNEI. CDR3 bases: TGTGCCAGCAGCCCCGGACAGGGGGGTAATCAGCCCCAGCATTTT. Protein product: CASSPGQGGNQPQHF.

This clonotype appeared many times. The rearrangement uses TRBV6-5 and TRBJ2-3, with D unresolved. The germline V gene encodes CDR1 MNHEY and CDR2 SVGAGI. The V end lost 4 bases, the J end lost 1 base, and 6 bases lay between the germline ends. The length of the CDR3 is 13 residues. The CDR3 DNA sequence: TGTGCCAGCAGTTCCAGCGGCACAGATACGCAGTATTTT. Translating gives CASSSSGTDTQYF.

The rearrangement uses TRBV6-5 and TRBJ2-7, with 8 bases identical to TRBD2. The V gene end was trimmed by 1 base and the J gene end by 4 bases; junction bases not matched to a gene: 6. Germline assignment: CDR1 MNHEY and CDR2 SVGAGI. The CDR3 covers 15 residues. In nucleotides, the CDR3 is TGTGCCAGCAGTTACTTATCGGGAGGGAAATACGAGCAGTACTTC. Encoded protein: CASSYLSGGKYEQYF.

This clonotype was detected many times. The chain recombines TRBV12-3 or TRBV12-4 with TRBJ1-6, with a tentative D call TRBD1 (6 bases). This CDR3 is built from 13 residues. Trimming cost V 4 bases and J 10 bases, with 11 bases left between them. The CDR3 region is CASSSNRDSPLHF. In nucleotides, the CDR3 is TGTGCCAGCAGTTCGAACAGGGACTCACCCCTCCACTTT.

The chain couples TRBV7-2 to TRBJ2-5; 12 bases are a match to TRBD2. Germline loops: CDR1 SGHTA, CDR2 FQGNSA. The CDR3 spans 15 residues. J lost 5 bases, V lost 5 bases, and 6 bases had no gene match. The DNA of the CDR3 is TGTGCCAGCAGCGCGACTAGCGGGAGTTATGAGACCCAGTACTTC. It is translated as CASSATSGSYETQYF. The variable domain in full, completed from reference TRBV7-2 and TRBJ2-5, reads GAGVSQSPSNKVTEKGKDVELRCDPISGHTALYWYRQSLGQGLEFLIYFQGNSAPDKSGLPSDRFSAERTGGSVSTLTIQRTQQEDSAVYLCASSATSGSYETQYFGPGTRLLVL.

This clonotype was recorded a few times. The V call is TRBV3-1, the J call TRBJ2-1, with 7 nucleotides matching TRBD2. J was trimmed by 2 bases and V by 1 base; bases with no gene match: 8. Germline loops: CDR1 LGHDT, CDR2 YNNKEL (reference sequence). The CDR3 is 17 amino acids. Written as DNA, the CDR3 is TGTGCCAGCAGCCAAGCCCGAGCGGGAATCCCCTACAATGAGCAGTTCTTC. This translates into CASSQARAGIPYNEQFF.

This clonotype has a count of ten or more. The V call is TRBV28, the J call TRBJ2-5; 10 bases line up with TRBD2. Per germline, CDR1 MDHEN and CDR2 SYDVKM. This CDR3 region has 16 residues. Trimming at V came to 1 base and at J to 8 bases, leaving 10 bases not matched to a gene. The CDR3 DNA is TGTGCCAGCAGTTTATACAGGGCTAGCGGGAGTTACACCCAGTACTTC. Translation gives CASSLYRASGSYTQYF.